These T cell receptor beta chains were read from a single sample in a study of blood T cell repertoires in COVID-19. Profiling relied on immunoSEQ multiplex PCR, and the TCRdb table lists in-frame clones only, not all of them. The profile covers under 70,000 clones, with 80% to 90% appearing a single time and 10% to 15% taken by the ten largest. Material: peripheral blood. Receptors originate from a woman of 80 years or more with acute or convalescent COVID-19. Both conserved end residues are part of each CDR3. The D gene is left open where the match is weak. Where a row states a size, it is once, few, many or the class of an expanded clone; other rows omit it.

j_call,d_call,clone_size,v_call,cdr3_aa,cdr3_nt
TRBJ2-3,-,-,TRBV29-1,CSVELLVLTQYF,TGCAGCGTTGAGCTTCTAGTACTTACGCAGTATTTT
TRBJ1-5,-,-,TRBV27,CASSFSGPHQPQHF,TGTGCCAGCAGTTTTTCAGGGCCGCATCAGCCCCAGCATTTT
TRBJ1-4,-,-,TRBV14,CASSPALTSNEKLFF,TGTGCCAGCAGCCCCGCCCTGACAAGTAATGAAAAACTGTTTTTT
TRBJ1-2,TRBD1,once,TRBV5-1,CASSLGQGNDPYGYTF,TGCGCCAGCAGCTTAGGACAGGGAAACGACCCTTACGGCTACACCTTC
TRBJ1-2,-,-,TRBV3-1/TRBV3-2,CASSPKAGKGYTF,TGTGCCAGCAGCCCGAAGGCCGGGAAAGGCTACACCTTC
TRBJ1-2,TRBD1,-,TRBV6-5,CASSFLAGDRAIDTF,TGTGCCAGCAGTTTCCTAGCGGGGGACAGGGCGATAGACACCTTC
TRBJ1-4,-,-,TRBV18,CASSPNQLQLGGLGEKLFF,TGTGCCAGCTCACCTAACCAACTACAACTTGGGGGCCTTGGAGAAAAACTGTTTTTT
TRBJ2-2,-,-,TRBV9,CASSPRLQNTGELFF,TGTGCCAGCAGCCCCCGACTGCAGAACACCGGGGAGCTGTTTTTT
TRBJ1-3,-,-,TRBV7-9,CASRAGAGNTIYF,TGTGCCAGCAGAGCAGGGGCGGGAAACACCATATATTTT
TRBJ2-7,TRBD1,-,TRBV3-1/TRBV3-2,CASSPADREIVEQYF,TGTGCCAGCAGCCCGGCAGACAGGGAGATCGTCGAGCAGTACTTC
TRBJ2-6,TRBD1,-,TRBV6-5,CASSYPGQAGANVLTF,TGTGCCAGCAGTTACCCCGGACAGGCCGGGGCCAACGTCCTGACTTTC
TRBJ2-3,TRBD1,-,TRBV25-1,CASSEWGRGRGADTQYF,TGTGCCAGCAGTGAATGGGGCAGGGGGCGAGGTGCAGATACGCAGTATTTT
TRBJ2-2,TRBD1,-,TRBV15,CATSRWRGTGADGELFF,TGTGCCACCAGCAGGTGGAGGGGGACAGGCGCGGACGGGGAGCTGTTTTTT
TRBJ2-5,-,-,TRBV2,CASSTTVETQYF,TGTGCCAGCAGTACGACAGTTGAGACCCAGTACTTC
TRBJ2-6,-,-,TRBV5-6,CASSLLQVSGANVLTF,TGTGCCAGCAGCCTGTTACAGGTCTCTGGGGCCAACGTCCTGACTTTC
TRBJ1-4,TRBD1,-,TRBV7-9,CASSLGQPNEKLFF,TGTGCCAGCAGCCTGGGACAGCCTAATGAAAAACTGTTTTTT
TRBJ2-1,-,-,TRBV10-3,CAIRDSGDNYNEQFF,TGTGCCATCAGGGACAGCGGGGACAACTACAATGAGCAGTTCTTC
TRBJ1-1,-,-,TRBV12-3/TRBV12-4,CASRLRGSSEAFF,TGTGCCAGCAGATTACGTGGTTCTAGCGAAGCTTTCTTT
TRBJ1-1,-,few,TRBV5-4,CASSLEPGSMNTEAFF,TGTGCCAGCAGCTTGGAGCCAGGGTCTATGAACACTGAAGCTTTCTTT
TRBJ2-6,-,-,TRBV6-4,CASSDTQGISGANVLTF,TGTGCCAGCAGTGATACCCAGGGAATCTCTGGGGCCAACGTCCTGACTTTC
TRBJ2-3,TRBD1,-,TRBV11-3,CASSTGASVPNTQYF,TGTGCCAGCAGCACAGGGGCCTCTGTTCCCAATACGCAGTATTTT
TRBJ2-3,TRBD2,-,TRBV9,CASSVEASGGHTDTQYF,TGTGCCAGCAGCGTAGAGGCTAGCGGGGGACACACAGATACGCAGTATTTT
TRBJ2-7,-,-,TRBV3-1/TRBV3-2,CASSQGFGGGKDEQYF,TGTGCCAGCAGCCAAGGATTTGGCGGGGGCAAAGACGAGCAGTACTTC
TRBJ2-2,-,-,TRBV12-3/TRBV12-4,CASSDRQTGELFF,TGTGCCAGCAGCGACAGACAAACCGGGGAGCTGTTTTTT
TRBJ2-7,TRBD2,-,TRBV28,CASSLGGGAKEQYF,TGTGCCAGCAGTTTAGGCGGGGGGGCGAAAGAGCAGTACTTC
TRBJ2-7,-,few,TRBV6-1,CASSETARVTGRYEQYF,TGTGCCAGCAGTGAAACAGCCAGGGTTACCGGGAGATACGAGCAGTACTTC
TRBJ1-6,-,-,TRBV5-6,CASSWGVDNSPLHF,TGTGCCAGCAGCTGGGGGGTCGATAATTCACCCCTCCACTTT
TRBJ1-5,TRBD1,-,TRBV20-1,CSASGTANQPQHF,TGCAGTGCTAGTGGGACAGCGAATCAGCCCCAGCATTTT
TRBJ2-3,TRBD2,-,TRBV18,CASSPGLAGGTDTQYF,TGTGCCAGCTCACCTGGCTTAGCGGGGGGCACAGATACGCAGTATTTT
TRBJ1-6,-,-,TRBV2,CASSDGQGWSPLHF,TGTGCCAGCAGTGATGGGCAGGGCTGGTCACCCCTCCACTTT
TRBJ1-1,-,-,TRBV19,CASSAMMGPLQAFF,TGTGCCAGTAGTGCCATGATGGGGCCCCTCCAAGCTTTCTTT
TRBJ2-3,-,-,TRBV11-3,CASSKGGVTDTQYF,TGTGCCAGCAGCAAGGGGGGGGTCACAGATACGCAGTATTTT
TRBJ1-1,-,-,TRBV29-1,CSVHKGSGANTEAFF,TGCAGCGTCCACAAGGGATCAGGGGCGAACACTGAAGCTTTCTTT
TRBJ2-1,TRBD1,-,TRBV24-1,CATSEETGTEIYNEQFF,TGTGCCACCAGTGAGGAGACCGGGACAGAAATTTACAATGAGCAGTTCTTC
TRBJ1-2,-,-,TRBV4-2,CASSQAGVEYGYTF,TGTGCCAGCAGCCAAGCAGGGGTGGAGTATGGCTACACCTTC
TRBJ2-7,-,-,TRBV12-3/TRBV12-4,CASRPPDSYEQYF,TGTGCCAGCAGACCCCCGGACAGCTACGAGCAGTACTTC
TRBJ1-4,TRBD1,-,TRBV4-2,CASSLGQGEEKLFF,TGTGCCAGCAGCCTGGGACAGGGTGAAGAAAAACTGTTTTTT
TRBJ2-1,-,few,TRBV5-1,CASSLSGPVGYNEQFF,TGCGCCAGCAGCTTGTCGGGTCCGGTGGGCTACAATGAGCAGTTCTTC
TRBJ2-5,-,-,TRBV7-3,CASSLTWSSGLILRQETQYF,TGTGCCAGCAGCTTAACATGGTCGTCGGGACTGATCTTGAGACAAGAGACCCAGTACTTC
TRBJ2-2,-,-,TRBV3-1/TRBV3-2,CASSPLWGAGELFF,TGTGCCAGCAGCCCCCTCTGGGGGGCCGGGGAGCTGTTTTTT
TRBJ2-7,TRBD2,once,TRBV10-3,CATTARERGEQYF,TGTGCCACCACAGCAAGGGAGCGGGGCGAGCAGTACTTC
TRBJ1-5,-,-,TRBV3-1/TRBV3-2,CASSEGSRYLPQHF,TGTGCCAGCAGCGAGGGATCCCGATATCTTCCCCAGCATTTT
TRBJ2-1,TRBD2,-,TRBV11-2,CASSLLASGGAAEQFF,TGTGCCAGCAGCCTCTTAGCTAGCGGGGGGGCCGCTGAGCAGTTCTTC
TRBJ2-7,-,-,TRBV12-3/TRBV12-4,CASSPRQNYEQYF,TGTGCCAGCAGTCCACGACAGAACTACGAGCAGTACTTC